The rows below give T cell receptor beta chains drawn from one sample of a study of T cell responses to AZD1222 COVID-19 vaccine. Sequencing was performed with immunoSEQ multiplex PCR; in TCRdb, only in-frame clones are kept and a portion is missing. The sample carries some 130,000 clones, around 90% recorded once. Specimen: peripheral blood, collected on day 0 of AZD1222 vaccination. All receptors derive from an adult in good health. Each CDR3 is given with its conserved first and last residue. The order of the fields is J gene, V gene, clone size, CDR3 protein. Rows may omit the clone size; those that give it use once, few, many or a size class.

j_gene: TRBJ1-4; v_gene: TRBV19; abundance: once; CDR3aa: CASSIGGTREKLFF
j_gene: TRBJ1-2; v_gene: TRBV6-2/TRBV6-3; abundance: NA; CDR3aa: CASSPTGISGYTF
j_gene: TRBJ2-2; v_gene: TRBV18; abundance: NA; CDR3aa: CASSPGQGDTGELFF
j_gene: TRBJ1-2; v_gene: TRBV7-9; abundance: NA; CDR3aa: CASSSSLSWTGGVDGYTF
j_gene: TRBJ1-1; v_gene: TRBV5-1; abundance: NA; CDR3aa: CASSYGEAFF
j_gene: TRBJ2-1; v_gene: TRBV11-3; abundance: NA; CDR3aa: CASSLGGPAAIYNEQFF
j_gene: TRBJ1-1; v_gene: TRBV6-4; abundance: NA; CDR3aa: CASGTGMNTEAFF
j_gene: TRBJ2-7; v_gene: TRBV9; abundance: NA; CDR3aa: CASSVASGTSGYEQYF
j_gene: TRBJ2-3; v_gene: TRBV10-3; abundance: NA; CDR3aa: CAITPGQGGISSTDTQYF
j_gene: TRBJ1-5; v_gene: TRBV7-2; abundance: once; CDR3aa: CASSRHSGTNQPQHF
j_gene: TRBJ1-5; v_gene: TRBV5-1; abundance: NA; CDR3aa: CASSLEGGSNQPQHF
j_gene: TRBJ1-2; v_gene: TRBV6-5; abundance: NA; CDR3aa: CASRRTGGSTGYTF
j_gene: TRBJ2-3; v_gene: TRBV24-1; abundance: NA; CDR3aa: CATSDRDRGTDTQYF
j_gene: TRBJ2-1; v_gene: TRBV10-1; abundance: NA; CDR3aa: CASSVSGRGNEQFF
j_gene: TRBJ1-1; v_gene: TRBV4-3; abundance: NA; CDR3aa: CASSQDFGNTEAFF
j_gene: TRBJ1-3; v_gene: TRBV7-8; abundance: few; CDR3aa: CASSPFRALSGNTIYF
j_gene: TRBJ2-7; v_gene: TRBV19; abundance: NA; CDR3aa: CASSGGTGDKQYF
j_gene: TRBJ2-7; v_gene: TRBV5-6; abundance: NA; CDR3aa: CASSQDRVYEQYF
j_gene: TRBJ1-2; v_gene: TRBV3-1/TRBV3-2; abundance: NA; CDR3aa: CASSQGTSQRRNGYTF
j_gene: TRBJ1-2; v_gene: TRBV7-2; abundance: NA; CDR3aa: CASSLGTSYGYTF
j_gene: TRBJ1-3; v_gene: TRBV5-6; abundance: NA; CDR3aa: CASSPTGDGLNTIYF
j_gene: TRBJ2-3; v_gene: TRBV6-1; abundance: NA; CDR3aa: CASSELQGRLPSTQYF
j_gene: TRBJ1-1; v_gene: TRBV10-3; abundance: NA; CDR3aa: CAISDQGQLNTEAFF
j_gene: TRBJ1-1; v_gene: TRBV10-2; abundance: NA; CDR3aa: CASSEGWGGAEAFF
j_gene: TRBJ1-2; v_gene: TRBV28; abundance: NA; CDR3aa: CASSNRYLEGYTF
j_gene: TRBJ2-1; v_gene: TRBV28; abundance: NA; CDR3aa: CATLLPGDEQFF
j_gene: TRBJ1-1; v_gene: TRBV27; abundance: NA; CDR3aa: CASSLRGQGRVAAFF
j_gene: TRBJ1-2; v_gene: TRBV19; abundance: NA; CDR3aa: CASSPPGPRGSYGYTF
j_gene: TRBJ2-2; v_gene: TRBV28; abundance: NA; CDR3aa: CASRAGNTGELFF
j_gene: TRBJ1-1; v_gene: TRBV7-6; abundance: NA; CDR3aa: CASSLKFPGDTEAFF
j_gene: TRBJ2-7; v_gene: TRBV24-1; abundance: few; CDR3aa: CATGNEQYF
j_gene: TRBJ1-2; v_gene: TRBV6-5; abundance: NA; CDR3aa: CASNQNRDGYGYTF
j_gene: TRBJ1-1; v_gene: TRBV15; abundance: NA; CDR3aa: CATSPRVLLNTEAFF
j_gene: TRBJ1-5; v_gene: TRBV7-8; abundance: once; CDR3aa: CASSQPTGARGSNQPQHF
j_gene: TRBJ2-4; v_gene: TRBV6-1; abundance: once; CDR3aa: CASSEAPYAGTAFNIQYF
j_gene: TRBJ2-2; v_gene: TRBV19; abundance: NA; CDR3aa: CASTRRGAGTNTGELFF
j_gene: TRBJ2-5; v_gene: TRBV6-5; abundance: NA; CDR3aa: CASTRGETQYF
j_gene: TRBJ2-1; v_gene: TRBV25-1; abundance: NA; CDR3aa: CASSEVRYNEQFF
j_gene: TRBJ1-1; v_gene: TRBV6-5; abundance: few; CDR3aa: CASSYSAGPNTEAFF
j_gene: TRBJ2-2; v_gene: TRBV30; abundance: NA; CDR3aa: CAWSSGRAFGELFF